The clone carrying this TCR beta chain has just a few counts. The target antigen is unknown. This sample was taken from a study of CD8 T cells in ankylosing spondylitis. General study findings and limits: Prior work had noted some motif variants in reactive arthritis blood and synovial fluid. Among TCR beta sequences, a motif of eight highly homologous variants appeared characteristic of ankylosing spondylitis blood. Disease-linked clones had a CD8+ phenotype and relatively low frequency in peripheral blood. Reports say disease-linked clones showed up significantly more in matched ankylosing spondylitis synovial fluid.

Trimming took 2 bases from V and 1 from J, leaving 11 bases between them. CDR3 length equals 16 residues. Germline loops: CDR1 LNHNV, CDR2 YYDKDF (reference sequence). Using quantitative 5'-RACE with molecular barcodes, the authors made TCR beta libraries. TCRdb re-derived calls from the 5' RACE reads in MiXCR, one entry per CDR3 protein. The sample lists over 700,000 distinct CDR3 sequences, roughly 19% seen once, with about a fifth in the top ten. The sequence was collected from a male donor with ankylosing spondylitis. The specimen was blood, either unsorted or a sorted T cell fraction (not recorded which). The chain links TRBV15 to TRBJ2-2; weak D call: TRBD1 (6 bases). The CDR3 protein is CATSRTGLWNTGELFF. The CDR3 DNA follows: TGTGCCACCAGCAGAACAGGGCTCTGGAACACCGGGGAGCTGTTTTTT.